The entry below gives a single T cell receptor (beta chain) sequence along with its context. Its antigen remains unidentified. Generated by immunoSEQ multiplex PCR, the TCRdb table keeps only in-frame clones and is missing some. The sample carries approximately 50,000 clones, 87% recorded once. This entry is derived from a study of OX40 agonist ivuxolimab in advanced cancers. Whole-study findings and limits: Expanded peripheral T-cell antigen specificity went undetermined. Near-lowest levels of clonal expansion characterized partial responders at 0.1-3.0 mg/kg.

The CDR3 has 13 residues. CDR1 and CDR2 from the germline V gene are SNHLY and FYNNEI. Between the trimmed V and J ends, which lost 7 bases and 8 bases, there was a span of 17 bases. The chain couples TRBV2 to TRBJ1-2, with D possibly matching TRBD1 (6 bases). The sequences come from CD4+ or CD8+ T cells sorted from blood, collected in a trial of the OX40 agonist ivuxolimab. This receptor was obtained from an adult with an advanced solid tumor such as melanoma, head and neck, liver or kidney cancer. Here the CDR3 DNA reads TGTGCCAGCATGAGGGGGACCAGCGGAGGCTACACCTTC. This codes for CASMRGTSGGYTF.